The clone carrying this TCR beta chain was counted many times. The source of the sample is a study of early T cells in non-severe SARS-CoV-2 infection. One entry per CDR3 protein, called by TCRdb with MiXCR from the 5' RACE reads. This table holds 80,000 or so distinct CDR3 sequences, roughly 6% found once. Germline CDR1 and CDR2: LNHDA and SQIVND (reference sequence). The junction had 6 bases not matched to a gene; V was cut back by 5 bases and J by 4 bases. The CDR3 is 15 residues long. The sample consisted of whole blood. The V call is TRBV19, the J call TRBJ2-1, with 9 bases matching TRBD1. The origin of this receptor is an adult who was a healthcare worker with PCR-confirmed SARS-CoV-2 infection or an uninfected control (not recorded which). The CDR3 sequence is CASSVLGTGYNEQFF. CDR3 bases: TGTGCCAGTAGTGTTCTCGGGACAGGGTACAATGAGCAGTTCTTC. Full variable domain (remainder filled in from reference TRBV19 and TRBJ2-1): DGGITQSPKYLFRKEGQNVTLSCEQNLNHDAMYWYRQDPGQGLRLIYYSQIVNDFQKGDIAEGYSVSREKKESFPLTVTSAQKNPTAFYLCASSVLGTGYNEQFFGPGTRLTVL.